The next 10 T cell receptor beta chains were all read from a single sample in a study of Ad26.COV2.S vaccination and SARS-CoV-2 variants (dated by TCRdb to the early 2020s). To prepare the library, the immunoSEQ multiplex PCR assay was applied. The source is immuneACCESS, and TCRdb retained only in-frame sequences with V and J called. Part of the clones is not carried over; for the studies checked, unresolved V genes explain less than half of this, and the remainder is unexplained. For this sample the table gives roughly 350,000 clones, of which 88% were detected only once. The top ten constitute 6.4% of the sample. The sample's treatment or condition label is to be understood as: approximately 18 received Ad26.COV2.S at low or high dose, single or two shots; several received placebo; per-sample allocation not given. For vaccine and placebo recipients, the sequenced repertoires came from samples collected on day 63 after the first injection.

The specimen was peripheral blood, collected in a trial of Ad26.COV2.S vaccine versus placebo. These receptors originate from a person aged 18-65 years who received the Ad26.COV2.S COVID-19 vaccine or a placebo.

This chain uses TRBV3-1 (or the pseudogene TRBV3-2) with TRBJ2-7; TRBD1 aligns across 10 bases. The CDR3 has 16 amino acids. J lost 1 base, V lost 6 bases, and 9 bases had no gene match. Germline CDR1 reads LGHDT; CDR2 reads YNNKEL (reference sequence). As DNA, the CDR3 is TGTGCCAGCAGGAGCGGGACAGGGGCTTCGTCCTACGAGCAGTACTTC. Amino acids: CASRSGTGASSYEQYF.

The chain links TRBV7-3 to TRBJ2-5; TRBD2 agrees at 12 bases. The CDR3 is made up of 16 amino acids. V shed 0 bases and J 7 bases; nucleotides not matched to a gene: 6. Germline CDR1 SGHTA, CDR2 FQGTGA. In nucleotides, the CDR3 is TGTGCCAGCAGCTTAACCCCTGCTAGCGGGAGGGCGACCCAGTACTTC. Protein sequence: CASSLTPASGRATQYF. Looking up the rest from reference TRBV7-3 and TRBJ2-5 gives the full variable domain: GAGVSQTPSNKVTEKGKYVELRCDPISGHTALYWYRQSLGQGPEFLIYFQGTGAADDSGLPNDRFFAVRPEGSVSTLKIQRTERGDSAVYLCASSLTPASGRATQYFGPGTRLLVL.

This chain connects TRBV3-1 (or the pseudogene TRBV3-2) to TRBJ1-5; TRBD1 agrees at 9 bases. Germline V gene lookup returns CDR1 LGHDT and CDR2 YNNKEL (reference sequence). The V and J ends lost 7 bases and 2 bases, in that order; junction bases with no gene match: 18. This CDR3 is built from 19 residues. CDR3 loop: CASNLDQNRGPGGNQPQHF. The CDR3 DNA sequence: TGTGCCAGCAACCTGGATCAAAACAGGGGGCCGGGGGGCAATCAGCCCCAGCATTTT.

The chain couples TRBV6-5 to TRBJ1-1; 7 positions agree with TRBD1. Germline CDR1 reads MNHEY; CDR2 reads SVGAGI. V shed 10 bases, J shed 4 bases, and the junction held 12 bases outside the gene matches. This CDR3 is built from 14 residues. The CDR3 is CATHLGQAVTEAFF. CDR3 bases: TGTGCCACCCACCTTGGACAGGCCGTCACTGAAGCTTTCTTT.

The V call is TRBV4-1, the J call TRBJ1-3, with TRBD1 matching over 10 bases. Germline CDR1 and CDR2: MGHRA and YSYEKL. The CDR3 loop spans 20 amino acids. V trimming: 6 bases; J trimming: 1 base; junction bases outside the gene matches: 18. The CDR3 coding sequence is TGCGCCAGCAGACTCTCTAGACAGGGGGCACGGGGTAGTTCTGGAAACACCATATATTTT. This translates into CASRLSRQGARGSSGNTIYF.

The V and J genes are TRBV6-5 and TRBJ1-1; D gene uncertain. Trimming left V 8 bases short and J 1 base short, with 8 bases between. Per the germline V gene, CDR1 is MNHEY and CDR2 is SVGAGI. This CDR3 has 12 residues. CDR3 DNA sequence: TGTGCCAGCCGTACGGCGAACACTGAAGCTTTCTTT. Translating gives CASRTANTEAFF.

The chain links TRBV24-1 to TRBJ2-2; the D gene could be TRBD1 or TRBD2 (6 bases each). The CDR3 is 17 residues long. Germline lookup yields CDR1 KGHDR and CDR2 SFDVKD. Trimming removed 3 bases at V and 7 bases at J, with 20 bases between. The DNA of the CDR3 is TGTGCCACCAGTGATCCTAAAGGGGGGACCGGCGTCGGGGAGCTGTTTTTT. Amino acids: CATSDPKGGTGVGELFF.

The chain combines TRBV7-9 with TRBJ2-7; no definite D call. The CDR3 has 15 residues. CDR1 is SEHNR, CDR2 FQNEAQ, per germline (reference sequence). V was pared by 5 bases and J by 2 bases, with 16 bases between. The CDR3: CASSAFKERPYEQYF. CDR3 DNA sequence: TGTGCCAGCAGCGCCTTCAAGGAGAGACCCTACGAGCAGTACTTC.

J is TRBJ2-7 and V is TRBV7-3, with D possibly TRBD1 on 6 matching bases. V was pared by 5 bases and J by 5 bases, with 13 bases between. The CDR3 is made up of 13 amino acids. Germline V CDR1 and CDR2: SGHTA, FQGTGA. CDR3 in amino acids: CASSQTGYHEQYF. DNA of the CDR3: TGTGCCAGCAGCCAAACAGGGTACCACGAGCAGTACTTC.

This clone was detected only once. This chain uses TRBV5-4 with TRBJ1-5; TRBD1 might be the D (5 bases). This CDR3 is 15 amino acids long. Trimming took off 1 base at V and 1 base at J, with 9 bases between the two ends. Germline V lookup: CDR1 SGHNT, CDR2 YYREEE (reference sequence). The CDR3 DNA reads TGTGCCAGCAGCTTGTTTCCAGGGAGCAATCAGCCCCAGCATTTT. This sequence encodes CASSLFPGSNQPQHF.